This T cell receptor beta chain was documented in a study of blood T cell repertoires in COVID-19. In the original processing: Quantification of nucleated cells was approximated via reference gene primer amplification. This table comes from immunoSEQ multiplex PCR, and its TCRdb copy is limited to in-frame clones, with some not included. V and J calls and clone size are as listed in that table; D and trimming were resolved from the DNA. The sample shows about 100,000 clones, nearly 90% of them seen only once. The CDR3 runs 13 residues. Deletions cut 10 bases from V and 3 bases from J, with 13 bases between.

The sequence came from a woman aged 60-70 years with acute or convalescent COVID-19. V is TRBV12-3 or TRBV12-4 and J is TRBJ2-1; maybe TRBD2 (6 bases). The sample was peripheral blood. The CDR3 nucleotides are TGTGCCACGGGACTTTATCACTACAATGAGCAGTTCTTC. Residues: CATGLYHYNEQFF.